Listed below are T cell receptor beta chains from one sample, sequenced in a study of blood T cells in healthy people across ages. TCRdb used MiXCR to reprocess the 5' RACE reads, holding one entry per CDR3 protein. Of approximately 690,000 distinct CDR3 sequences listed, 35% to 50% are singletons. The specimen was blood. All receptors come from a man aged 80 or over in good health. The CDR3 runs from the conserved cysteine through the conserved F or W. D genes are given only for firm matches. Clone size, where shown, is once, few, many, or a class for clones that have expanded.

TRBV12-3/TRBV12-4	TRBJ2-1	NA	once	CASSPRGGEFGEQFF	TGTGCCAGCAGCCCCAGGGGGGGGGAGTTCGGTGAGCAGTTCTTC
TRBV6-1	TRBJ1-2	TRBD1	once	CASSEAGGLNYGYTF	TGTGCCAGCAGTGAGGCAGGGGGCTTGAACTATGGCTACACCTTC
TRBV28	TRBJ2-5	NA	many	CASSFRDGETQYF	TGTGCCAGCAGTTTCAGGGATGGAGAGACCCAGTACTTC
TRBV20-1	TRBJ2-3	TRBD2	many	CSARGLLAVTDTQYF	TGCAGTGCTAGGGGGTTACTAGCGGTTACAGATACGCAGTATTTT
TRBV4-2	TRBJ1-6	NA	few	CASSQEVTSDNSPLHF	TGTGCCAGCAGCCAAGAGGTAACATCGGATAATTCACCCCTCCACTTT
TRBV5-1	TRBJ2-5	NA	few	CASSVSGETQYF	TGCGCCAGCAGCGTCAGCGGGGAGACCCAGTACTTC
TRBV7-9	TRBJ1-2	NA	few	CASSLGQANNYGYTF	TGTGCCAGCAGCTTAGGACAGGCGAACAACTATGGCTACACCTTC
TRBV20-1	TRBJ2-5	TRBD2	NA	CSALADQETQYF	TGCAGTGCTCTAGCGGACCAAGAGACCCAGTACTTC
TRBV14	TRBJ2-5	NA	NA	CASSQDRAGQETQYF	TGTGCCAGCAGCCAAGACCGTGCAGGGCAAGAGACCCAGTACTTC
TRBV18	TRBJ1-6	NA	NA	CASSPWGSDSPLHF	TGTGCCAGCTCACCTTGGGGCTCGGATTCACCCCTCCACTTT
TRBV21-1	TRBJ2-2	NA	NA	CASTEQCRFSGELFF	TGTGCCAGCACCGAACAGTGCCGATTCTCCGGGGAGCTGTTTTTT
TRBV20-1	TRBJ2-5	NA	once	CSARSLYRDSETQYF	TGCAGTGCTAGATCCCTGTACCGGGACTCAGAGACCCAGTACTTC
TRBV11-2	TRBJ2-1	TRBD2	few	CASSFIAGGGNEQFF	TGTGCCAGCAGCTTTATAGCGGGAGGGGGGAATGAGCAGTTCTTC
TRBV11-3	TRBJ2-3	NA	NA	CASSARKGGPSTDTQYF	TGTGCCAGCAGCGCCAGAAAAGGGGGTCCTAGCACAGATACGCAGTATTTT
TRBV4-1	TRBJ2-5	NA	NA	CASSQALIIGAYEQYF	TGCGCCAGCAGCCAAGCTTTAATAATCGGGGCCTATGAGCAGTACTTC
TRBV19	TRBJ2-1	TRBD2	few	CASSIYYSGGALSYNEQFF	TGTGCCAGTAGTATATATTATAGCGGGGGGGCCCTATCCTACAATGAGCAGTTCTTC
TRBV4-1	TRBJ1-5	NA	once	CASSQDEGNQPQHF	TGCGCCAGCAGCCAAGATGAGGGCAATCAGCCCCAGCATTTT
TRBV20-1	TRBJ2-2	NA	NA	CSAPRDTGELFF	TGCAGTGCTCCCAGGGACACCGGGGAGCTGTTTTTT
TRBV2	TRBJ2-3	TRBD2	many	CASSAGGADTQYF	TGTGCCAGCAGTGCGGGAGGGGCAGATACGCAGTATTTT
TRBV20-1	TRBJ2-7	TRBD2	few	CSETSGWTYEQYF	TGCAGTGAGACTAGCGGATGGACCTACGAGCAGTACTTC
TRBV2	TRBJ2-3	TRBD2	many	CASSGRTTDTQYF	TGTGCCAGCAGCGGGAGGACCACAGATACGCAGTATTTT
TRBV5-1	TRBJ2-7	NA	many	CASSLEGGQVNYEQYF	TGCGCCAGCAGCTTGGAGGGAGGACAGGTTAACTACGAGCAGTACTTC
TRBV20-1	TRBJ2-7	NA	NA	CSAKAPPELASYEQYF	TGCAGTGCTAAGGCCCCTCCGGAGCTGGCCTCCTACGAGCAGTACTTC
TRBV7-2	TRBJ2-3	NA	many	CASSLGERTDTQYF	TGTGCCAGCAGCTTAGGGGAACGCACAGATACGCAGTATTTT
TRBV3-1	TRBJ1-2	NA	NA	CASSRGQGRGYGYTF	TGTGCCAGCAGCCGAGGCCAGGGGAGGGGCTATGGCTACACCTTC
TRBV6-2/TRBV6-3	TRBJ2-3	TRBD2	NA	CASSPKAGGQGDTQYF	TGTGCCAGCAGCCCGAAAGCGGGGGGGCAAGGAGATACGCAGTATTTT
TRBV20-1	TRBJ1-2	NA	few	CSARDTANYGYTF	TGCAGTGCCCGGGACACAGCTAACTATGGCTACACCTTC
TRBV6-6	TRBJ2-7	NA	NA	CASSYIGGSYEQYF	TGTGCCAGCAGTTACATAGGGGGGTCCTACGAGCAGTACTTC
TRBV7-2	TRBJ1-4	NA	NA	CASSLGGLLPPTNEKLFF	TGTGCCAGCAGCTTGGGGGGGCTCCTCCCCCCAACTAATGAAAAACTGTTTTTT
TRBV4-3	TRBJ2-4	TRBD1	few	CASSHVYRGRSDGAKNIQYF	TGCGCCAGCAGCCATGTTTACAGGGGGCGAAGCGATGGGGCCAAAAACATTCAGTACTTC
TRBV12-3/TRBV12-4	TRBJ2-7	TRBD1	few	CASIKTGAASEQYF	TGTGCCAGCATCAAGACAGGGGCCGCGTCCGAGCAGTACTTC
TRBV18	TRBJ2-5	TRBD1	few	CASSGSNRGETQYF	TGTGCCAGCTCAGGAAGTAACAGGGGAGAGACCCAGTACTTC
TRBV29-1	TRBJ2-2	NA	once	CSRPDSSNTGELFF	TGCAGCCGCCCGGACAGCTCGAACACCGGGGAGCTGTTTTTT
TRBV7-3	TRBJ2-3	NA	NA	CASSLRFGGDLGTDTQYF	TGTGCCAGCAGCTTAAGGTTTGGGGGCGACCTAGGCACAGATACGCAGTATTTT
TRBV7-2	TRBJ2-7	NA	NA	CASSSASGITYEQDF	TGTGCCAGCAGCTCCGCCTCAGGGATTACCTACGAGCAGGACTTC
TRBV11-1	TRBJ2-7	TRBD1	NA	CASSLTGGVDNEQYF	TGTGCCAGCAGCTTGACAGGGGGCGTGGACAATGAGCAGTACTTC
TRBV7-2	TRBJ1-2	TRBD1	many	CASSLAFGQGDGYTF	TGTGCCAGCAGCTTAGCGTTCGGCCAGGGGGACGGCTACACCTTC
TRBV5-1	TRBJ2-1	NA	NA	CASSLQGSRYNEQFF	TGCGCCAGCAGCTTACAAGGAAGCCGATACAATGAGCAGTTCTTC
TRBV7-8	TRBJ1-6	NA	few	CASSLGGRDEGSPLHF	TGTGCCAGCAGCTTAGGGGGTCGAGACGAGGGATCACCCCTCCACTTT
TRBV29-1	TRBJ1-2	NA	few	CSVAREGNYGYTF	TGCAGCGTTGCCAGGGAAGGTAACTATGGCTACACCTTC